The 12 T cell receptor beta chains below all came from one sample that was sequenced in a study of Graves' ophthalmopathy and Graves' hyperthyroidism. The sequenced template was RNA, covering the TCR beta CDR3 region. The first-round RT-PCR employed HTBI primers together with the Qiagen OneStep RT-PCR kit. A multiplex PCR was then performed as the second round. MiXCR, applied by TCRdb to the multiplex PCR reads, yields one record per CDR3 protein. The sample holds hundreds of thousands of distinct CDR3 sequences, about 21% seen once. Input material: peripheral blood. The receptors here all came from a woman aged 18-29 years with stable Graves' hyperthyroidism.

In its sample, this clonotype was seen many times. The CDR3 DNA follows: TGTGCCAGCAGTTACCGTGAGGGGAATCAGCCCCAGCATTTT. Translated: CASSYREGNQPQHF. This rearrangement joins TRBV6-5 to TRBJ1-5, with D possibly matching TRBD1 (5 bases). Trimming took off 2 bases at V and 4 bases at J, with 9 bases between the two ends. The CDR3 runs to 14 residues. Per germline, CDR1 MNHEY and CDR2 SVGAGI.

This clonotype has a handful of counts. This chain uses TRBV11-2 with TRBJ2-2; either TRBD1 or TRBD2 may fit D (5 bases each). This CDR3 has 17 amino acids. Trimming removed 5 bases at V and 4 bases at J, with 20 bases between. Germline CDR1 reads SGHAT; CDR2 reads FQNNGV. CDR3: CASSPGTMVKGTGELFF. The CDR3 DNA sequence: TGTGCCAGCAGCCCCGGGACCATGGTGAAGGGCACCGGGGAGCTGTTTTTT.

The chain couples TRBV30 to TRBJ2-2, with 7 nucleotides matching TRBD2. Germline CDR1 is GTSNPN and CDR2 is SVGIG (reference sequence). This CDR3 comprises 13 residues. V lost 3 bases, J lost 5 bases, and 3 bases stayed unmatched. The chain's CDR3 is CAWRREWTGELFF. CDR3 sequence (DNA): TGTGCCTGGAGGCGGGAGTGGACCGGGGAGCTGTTTTTT. Full variable domain (rest looked up from reference TRBV30 and TRBJ2-2): SQTIHQWPATLVQPVGSPLSLECTVEGTSNPNLYWYRQAAGRGLQLLFYSVGIGQISSEVPQNLSASRPQDRQFILSSKKLLLSDSGFYLCAWRREWTGELFFGEGSRLTVL.

In this sample, this clonotype turned up many times. The chain uses TRBV28 and TRBJ1-1; the D gene is possibly TRBD1 (5 bases). Germline loops: CDR1 MDHEN, CDR2 SYDVKM. This CDR3 has 15 residues. V was trimmed by 7 bases and J by 5 bases, leaving 20 bases between them. The CDR3 region is CASNDALEAGTEAFF. The DNA for the CDR3 is TGTGCCAGCAACGATGCGTTGGAGGCAGGGACTGAAGCTTTCTTT. Full variable domain (remainder filled in from reference TRBV28 and TRBJ1-1): DVKVTQSSRYLVKRTGEKVFLECVQDMDHENMFWYRQDPGLGLRLIYFSYDVKMKEKGDIPEGYSVSREKKERFSLILESASTNQTSMYLCASNDALEAGTEAFFGQGTRLTVV.

This chain connects TRBV4-1 to TRBJ1-1; D perhaps matches TRBD1 (5 bases). The V gene's germline CDR1 is MGHRA and CDR2 YSYEKL. The V gene lost 0 bases and the J gene lost 11 bases, with 19 bases spanning the gap. The CDR3 runs to 15 residues. CDR3 DNA sequence: TGCGCCAGCAGCCAAGAGGGTAGGTGGGCCGCAGGGGCTTTCTTT. Its translation: CASSQEGRWAAGAFF.

This clonotype was picked up many times. The J gene is TRBJ2-5, the V gene TRBV6-1; the match to TRBD1 covers 7 bases. Per germline, CDR1 MNHNS and CDR2 SASEGT. CDR3 size: 14 residues. V lost 6 bases, J lost 5 bases, and 9 bases stayed unmatched. Here the CDR3 reads CASRSQGVWETQYF. For the CDR3, the DNA is TGTGCCAGCAGATCCCAGGGGGTTTGGGAGACCCAGTACTTC.

This clonotype appeared many times. The genes are TRBV12-3 or TRBV12-4 and TRBJ2-2, with 7 bases that match TRBD2. CDR3 length: 13 residues. The V gene end was trimmed by 5 bases and the J gene end by 6 bases; junction bases not matched to a gene: 3. The CDR3 bases are TGTGCCAGCAGTGCGGGGGTCGCCGGGGAGCTGTTTTTT. Its protein product is CASSAGVAGELFF.

In this sample, this clonotype turned up many times. The CDR3, as DNA: TGTGCCAGCAGTTTTCTTCGTGGCTACACCTTC. Residues: CASSFLRGYTF. This chain joins TRBV12-3 or TRBV12-4 and TRBJ1-2; no definite D call. This CDR3 spans 11 amino acids. V lost 3 bases, J lost 7 bases, and 6 bases lay in between.

This clonotype was recorded once. Lacking the conserved final phenylalanine or tryptophan, this CDR3 likely reflects a read error. Because the CDR3's place on the DNA is in doubt, the DNA is left out and the CDR3 is given as listed by TCRdb. The rearrangement uses TRBV27 and TRBJ1-1; TRBD1 was called by the table and not checked on the DNA. Germline V lookup: CDR1 MNHEY, CDR2 SMNVEV (reference sequence). The CDR3 is 11 residues long, ends included. The CDR3 region is CASRYRWKDFY.

A remark on this clonotype: A much more abundant neighbour one base away suggests this may be a read error. Without the conserved terminal phenylalanine or tryptophan, this CDR3 likely stems from a read error. The chain recombines TRBV11-2 with TRBJ2-7; no reliable D call. Germline V gene data show CDR1 as SGHAT and CDR2 as FQNNGV. V was shortened by 5 bases and J by 5 bases, with 7 bases between the two germline ends. The CDR3 runs 11 residues. The CDR3 here is CASSVLNEQYY. The CDR3, as DNA: TGTGCCAGCAGCGTATTAAACGAGCAGTACTAC.

The J gene is TRBJ1-5, the V gene TRBV11-2; no clear D gene. This CDR3 spans 13 amino acids. V gave up 5 bases and J gave up 2 bases, with 7 bases separating them. CDR1 and CDR2 from the germline V gene are SGHAT and FQNNGV. CDR3 sequence reads: CASSPAGNQPQHF. In nucleotides, the CDR3 is TGTGCCAGCAGCCCGGCGGGCAATCAGCCCCAGCATTTT. The whole variable domain, remainder taken from reference TRBV11-2 and TRBJ1-5, is EAGVAQSPRYKIIEKRQSVAFWCNPISGHATLYWYQQILGQGPKLLIQFQNNGVVDDSQLPKDRFSAERLKGVDSTLKIQPAKLEDSAVYLCASSPAGNQPQHFGDGTRLSIL.

This clonotype was seen many times. The genes are TRBV9 and TRBJ1-1; 8 nucleotides agree with TRBD1. This CDR3 spans 15 amino acids. Losses at the gene ends were 4 bases for V and 5 bases for J; bases not matched to a gene: 10. Germline-derived CDR1 and CDR2 are SGDLS and YYNGEE. CDR3 loop: CASSPTQGAVTEAFF. The CDR3 region has the DNA TGTGCCAGCAGCCCGACCCAGGGGGCTGTAACTGAAGCTTTCTTT.